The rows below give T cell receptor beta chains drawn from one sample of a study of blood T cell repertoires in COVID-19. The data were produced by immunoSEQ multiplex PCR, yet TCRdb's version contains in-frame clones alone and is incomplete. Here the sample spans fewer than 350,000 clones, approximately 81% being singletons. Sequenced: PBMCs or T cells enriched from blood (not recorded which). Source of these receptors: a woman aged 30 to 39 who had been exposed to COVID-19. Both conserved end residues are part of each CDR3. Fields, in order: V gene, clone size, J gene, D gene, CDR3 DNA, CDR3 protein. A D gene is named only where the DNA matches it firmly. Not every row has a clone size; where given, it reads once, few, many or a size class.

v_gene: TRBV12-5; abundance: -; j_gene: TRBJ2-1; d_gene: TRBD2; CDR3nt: TGTGCTAGTGGCTGGGGTAGCGGGAGTCGAAATGAGCAGTTCTTC; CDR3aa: CASGWGSGSRNEQFF
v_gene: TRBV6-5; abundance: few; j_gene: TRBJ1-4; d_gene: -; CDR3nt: TGTGCCAGCAGGAGGGGGGGGCGCGAGGAAAAACTGTTTTTT; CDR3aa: CASRRGGREEKLFF
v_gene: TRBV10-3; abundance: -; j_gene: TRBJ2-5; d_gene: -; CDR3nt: TGTGCCATCAGTGAACGGGAGACCCAGTACTTC; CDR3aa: CAISERETQYF
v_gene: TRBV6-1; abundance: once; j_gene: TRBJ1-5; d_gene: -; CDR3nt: TGTGCCAGCAATGATGGGGGGTCTAGCAATCAGCCCCAGCATTTT; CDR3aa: CASNDGGSSNQPQHF
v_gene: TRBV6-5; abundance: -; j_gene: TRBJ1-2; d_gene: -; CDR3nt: TGTGCCAGCAGTTCGACAGATAACACTAACTATGGCTACACCTTC; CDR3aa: CASSSTDNTNYGYTF
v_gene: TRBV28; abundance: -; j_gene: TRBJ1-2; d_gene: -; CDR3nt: TGTGCCAGCAGTTTATCTTTAGGGGCTGGCTACACCTTC; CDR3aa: CASSLSLGAGYTF
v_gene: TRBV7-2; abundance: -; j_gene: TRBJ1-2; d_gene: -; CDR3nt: TGTGCCAGCAGCTTAGGGCAGGCTATAGGCTACACCTTC; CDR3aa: CASSLGQAIGYTF
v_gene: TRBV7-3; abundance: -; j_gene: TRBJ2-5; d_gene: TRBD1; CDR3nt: TGTGCCAGCAGCCAAGGACAGGGGGCCATGACCCAGTACTTC; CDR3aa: CASSQGQGAMTQYF
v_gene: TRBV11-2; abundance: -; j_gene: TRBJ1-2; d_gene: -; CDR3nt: TGTGCCAGCAGCTTAGAGGCAGGTGGCTATGGCTACACCTTC; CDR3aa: CASSLEAGGYGYTF
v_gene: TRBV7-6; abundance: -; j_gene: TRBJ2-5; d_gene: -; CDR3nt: TGTGCCAGCAGCTTAGGGGCCAGAAAAGAGACCCAGTACTTC; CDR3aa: CASSLGARKETQYF
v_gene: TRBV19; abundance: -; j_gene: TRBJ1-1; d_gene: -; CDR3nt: TGTGCCAGTACAGGGCAGGGCTCCTTAGGCACTGAAGCTTTCTTT; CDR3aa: CASTGQGSLGTEAFF
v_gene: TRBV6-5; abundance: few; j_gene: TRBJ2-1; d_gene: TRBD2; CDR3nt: TGTGCCAGCAGTTATTCAGCGGGAGGGGGTGAGCAGTTCTTC; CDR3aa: CASSYSAGGGEQFF
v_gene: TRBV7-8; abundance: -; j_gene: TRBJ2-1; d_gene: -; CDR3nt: TGTGCCAGCAACCAGGTTAGGGGTGAGCAGTTCTTC; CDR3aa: CASNQVRGEQFF
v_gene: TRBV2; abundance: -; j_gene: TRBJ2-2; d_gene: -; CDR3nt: TGTGCCAGCAGTGCATCTAGTAGCAACACCGGGGAGCTGTTTTTT; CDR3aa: CASSASSSNTGELFF
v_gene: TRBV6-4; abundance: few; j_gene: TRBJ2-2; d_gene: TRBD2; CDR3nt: TGTGCCAGCAGTGACTCAGGGACTAGCGGGGCCCCCGGGGAGCTGTTTTTT; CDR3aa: CASSDSGTSGAPGELFF
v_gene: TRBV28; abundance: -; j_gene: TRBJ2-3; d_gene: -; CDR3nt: TGTGCCAGCAGTTTTGGGGGAGGGGGAGGTGGCACAGATACGCAGTATTTT; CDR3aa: CASSFGGGGGGTDTQYF
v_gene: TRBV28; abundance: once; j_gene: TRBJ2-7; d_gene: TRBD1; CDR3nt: TGTGCCACCGAGATCACAGGGGGCGCCTACGAGCAGTACTTC; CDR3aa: CATEITGGAYEQYF
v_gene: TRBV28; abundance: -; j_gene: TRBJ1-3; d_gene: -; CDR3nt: TGTGCCAGCAGTATTGGACAGTCGGGAAACACCATATATTTT; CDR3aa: CASSIGQSGNTIYF
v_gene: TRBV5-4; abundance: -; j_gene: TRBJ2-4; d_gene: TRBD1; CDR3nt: TGTGCCAGCAGCTTGGGTGACAGGGGGCTTAACATTCAGTACTTC; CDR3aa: CASSLGDRGLNIQYF
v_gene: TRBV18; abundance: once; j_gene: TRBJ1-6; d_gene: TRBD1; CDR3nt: TGTGCCAGCTCACCAAAAGGGACAGATTTAGACCGCTATAATTCACCCCTCCACTTT; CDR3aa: CASSPKGTDLDRYNSPLHF
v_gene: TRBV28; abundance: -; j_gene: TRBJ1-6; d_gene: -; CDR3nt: TGTGCCAGCATGGCCGGCGGGATTAATTCACCCCTCCACTTT; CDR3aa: CASMAGGINSPLHF
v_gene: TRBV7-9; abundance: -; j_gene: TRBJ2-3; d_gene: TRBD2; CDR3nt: TGTGCCAGCAGCCTCCGTCTGACTAGCGGGAGGACAGATACGCAGTATTTT; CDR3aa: CASSLRLTSGRTDTQYF
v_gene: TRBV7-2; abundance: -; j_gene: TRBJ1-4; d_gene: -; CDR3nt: TGTGCCAGCAGCTTAGCGGGCAGCGGAAAACTGTTTTTT; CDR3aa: CASSLAGSGKLFF
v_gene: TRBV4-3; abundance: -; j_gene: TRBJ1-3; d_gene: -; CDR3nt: TGCGCCAGCAGCCAACAGGACATCGGAAACACCATATATTTT; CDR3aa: CASSQQDIGNTIYF
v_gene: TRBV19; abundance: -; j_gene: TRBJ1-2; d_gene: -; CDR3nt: TGTGCCAGTACCGACGTACCGGGTAACTATGGCTACACCTTC; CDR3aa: CASTDVPGNYGYTF
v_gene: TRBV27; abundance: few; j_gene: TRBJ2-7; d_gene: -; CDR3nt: TGTGCCAGCAGAGGGGCAGCCGAGCAGTACTTC; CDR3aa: CASRGAAEQYF
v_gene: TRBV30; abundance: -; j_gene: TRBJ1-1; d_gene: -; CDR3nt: TGTGCCTCAGAGGAGAAGAAGATGAACACTGAAGCTTTCTTT; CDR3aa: CASEEKKMNTEAFF
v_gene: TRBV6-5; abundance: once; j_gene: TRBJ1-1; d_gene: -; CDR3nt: TGTGCCAGCTGGGTCCGGGCCGGGGGCACTGAAGCTTTCTTT; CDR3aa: CASWVRAGGTEAFF
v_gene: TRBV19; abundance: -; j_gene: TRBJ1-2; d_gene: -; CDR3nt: TGTGCCAGTAGTAAAGACAGGTGGGACTATGGCTACACCTTC; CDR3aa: CASSKDRWDYGYTF
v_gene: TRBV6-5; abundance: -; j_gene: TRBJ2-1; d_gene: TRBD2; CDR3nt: TGTGCCAGCAGCTATAGCGGGGGAAATAACAATGAGCAGTTCTTC; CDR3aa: CASSYSGGNNNEQFF
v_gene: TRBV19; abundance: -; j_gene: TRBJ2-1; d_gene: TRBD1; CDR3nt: TGTGCCAGTAGTCCACAGACAGGGGCTAGGTACAATGAGCAGTTCTTC; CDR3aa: CASSPQTGARYNEQFF
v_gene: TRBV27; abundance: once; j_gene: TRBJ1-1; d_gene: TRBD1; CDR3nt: TGTGCCAGCAGTTTATCCGGGACAGGGCACATTTACATTTTAGAAGCTTTCTTT; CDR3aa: CASSLSGTGHIYILEAFF
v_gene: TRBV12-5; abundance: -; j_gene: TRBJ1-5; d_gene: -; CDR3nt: TGTGCTAGTGGTTTGGTTACCCAACAAATTCAGCCCCAGCATTTT; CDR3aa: CASGLVTQQIQPQHF
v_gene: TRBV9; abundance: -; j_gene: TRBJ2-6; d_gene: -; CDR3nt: TGTGCCAGCAGCTATCAGGGTTCTGGGGCCAACGTCCTGACTTTC; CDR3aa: CASSYQGSGANVLTF
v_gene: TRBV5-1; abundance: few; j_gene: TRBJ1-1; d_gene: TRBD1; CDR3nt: TGCGCCAGCAGCGGCGGACAGGGTGGAACTGAAGCTTTCTTT; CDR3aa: CASSGGQGGTEAFF
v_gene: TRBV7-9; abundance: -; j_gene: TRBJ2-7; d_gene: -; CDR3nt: TGTGCCAGCAGCTTATCGTCCTACGAGCAGTACTTC; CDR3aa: CASSLSSYEQYF
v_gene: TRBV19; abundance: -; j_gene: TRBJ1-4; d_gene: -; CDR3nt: TGTGCCAGTAGAGTTAAAATTTCCCATCGGGATGAAAAACTGTTTTTT; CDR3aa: CASRVKISHRDEKLFF
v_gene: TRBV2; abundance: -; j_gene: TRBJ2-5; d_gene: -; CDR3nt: TGTGCCAGTAGAGGGGGCCAAGAGACCCAGTACTTC; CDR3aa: CASRGGQETQYF
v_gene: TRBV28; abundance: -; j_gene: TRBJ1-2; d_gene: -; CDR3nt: TGTGCCTCGACAGATCATAACTATGGCTACACCTTC; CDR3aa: CASTDHNYGYTF
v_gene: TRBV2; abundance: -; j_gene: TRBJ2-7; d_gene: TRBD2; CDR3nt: TGTGCCAGCAGTGAGTTTTGGCTAGCGGGGAGCTCCTACGAGCAGTACTTC; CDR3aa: CASSEFWLAGSSYEQYF
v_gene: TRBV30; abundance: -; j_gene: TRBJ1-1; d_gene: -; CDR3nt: TGTGCCTGGAGAAGTAGGAAAGGGGTTGGCACTGAAGCTTTCTTT; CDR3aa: CAWRSRKGVGTEAFF
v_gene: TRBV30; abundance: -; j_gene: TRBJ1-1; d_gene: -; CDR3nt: TGTGCCTGGAGTGTACATGGGAACACTGAAGCTTTCTTT; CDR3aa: CAWSVHGNTEAFF
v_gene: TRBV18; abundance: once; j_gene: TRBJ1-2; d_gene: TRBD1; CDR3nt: TGTGCCAGCTCACAGGACAGGGTTGGCTATGGCTACACCTTC; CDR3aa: CASSQDRVGYGYTF
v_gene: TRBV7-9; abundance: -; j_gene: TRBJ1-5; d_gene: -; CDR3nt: TGTGCCAGCAGCTTACAGGGTCATCAGCCCCAGCATTTT; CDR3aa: CASSLQGHQPQHF
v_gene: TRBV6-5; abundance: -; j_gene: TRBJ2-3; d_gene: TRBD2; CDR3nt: TGTGCCAGCAGGGAGACTAGCGGGGGGGCGAATACGCAGTATTTT; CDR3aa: CASRETSGGANTQYF
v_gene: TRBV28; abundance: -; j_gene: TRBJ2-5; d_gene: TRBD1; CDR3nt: TGTGCCAGCAGGCCCGGGACAGGGGGCGCCGGGAAGACCCAGTACTTC; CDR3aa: CASRPGTGGAGKTQYF
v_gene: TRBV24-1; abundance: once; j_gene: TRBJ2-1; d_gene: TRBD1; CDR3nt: TGTGCCACCAGTGGTCCGGGACAGGGCGGTTACAATGAGCAGTTCTTC; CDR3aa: CATSGPGQGGYNEQFF
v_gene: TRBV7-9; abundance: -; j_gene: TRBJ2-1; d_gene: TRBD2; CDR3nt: TGTGCCAGCAGCCGACATCTCTTAGCGGGAGTGACAAATGAGCAGTTCTTC; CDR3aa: CASSRHLLAGVTNEQFF
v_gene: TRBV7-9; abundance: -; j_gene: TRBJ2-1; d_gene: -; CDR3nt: TGTGCCAGCAGGTTCGGGGGAGGATCCTACAATGAGCAGTTCTTC; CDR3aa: CASRFGGGSYNEQFF
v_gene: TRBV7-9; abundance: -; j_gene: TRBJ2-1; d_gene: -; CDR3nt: TGTGCCAGCAGCCCGAGAGGGGGTTCCTACAATGAGCAGTTCTTC; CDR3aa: CASSPRGGSYNEQFF
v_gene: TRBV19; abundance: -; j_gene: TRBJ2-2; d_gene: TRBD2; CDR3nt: TGTGCCAGTACCGGGACTAGTGGAGGCGGGGAGCTGTTTTTT; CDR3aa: CASTGTSGGGELFF
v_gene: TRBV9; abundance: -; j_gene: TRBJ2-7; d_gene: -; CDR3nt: TGTGCCAGCAGCGAATCGGCAGGGGGGTACTACGAGCAGTACTTC; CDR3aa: CASSESAGGYYEQYF